This TCR beta chain was identified in a study of identifying expanded T cells in peripheral blood. Study-level points and caveats: Clone count variance between two-week samples rose with total template count.

Only a few counts were recorded for this clone. What it binds is unknown. After removal of 3 bases from V and 6 bases from J, the junction contained 3 bases not matched to a gene. In germline, CDR1 is SGHNT, CDR2 YENEEA. The CDR3 is 13 residues long. No infections or other immune events were documented during collection. TCRdb keeps only in-frame clones here, not all; method: immunoSEQ multiplex PCR. The sample holds some 100,000 clones; about 87% are singletons and the top ten take less than 7%. The chain links TRBV11-3 to TRBJ1-2; TRBD1 aligns across 8 bases. Input material: blood. The receptor comes from a person between 18 and 69 years old in good health. In DNA, the CDR3 is TGTGCCAGCAGCTTTGAGGACAGGGATGGCTACACCTTC. Residues: CASSFEDRDGYTF. Variable domain in full (rest from reference TRBV11-3 and TRBJ1-2): EAGVVQSPRYKIIEKKQPVAFWCNPISGHNTLYWYLQNLGQGPELLIRYENEEAVDDSQLPKDRFSAERLKGVDSTLKIQPAELGDSAVYLCASSFEDRDGYTFGSGTRLTVV.